This TCR beta chain was captured by sequencing in a study of human T cells and chemical hapten exposure. At the level of the study: Minor volume differences among pooled libraries chiefly drove per-sample TCR yield variation.

Stated time point: healthy volunteer bleed at 2 weeks. Sequencing started from total RNA isolated from unfractionated whole blood. Individual cDNA molecules received unique molecular identifiers in the library. Under the authors' procedure: Just over 95,000 TCRs per sample was the median, with a range of about 20,000 to 750,000. TCRdb reprocessed the RACE reads with MiXCR, giving one entry per CDR3 protein. TCRdb assigned the V and J calls; the authors' analysis was not used. In the table there are approximately 97,000 distinct CDR3 sequences, approximately 10% of which are singletons. Comments on this clonotype: Its antigen remains unknown.

Germline V lookup: CDR1 MNHEY, CDR2 SVGEGT. The CDR3 is 14 residues long. The junction had 4 bases not matched to a gene; V was cut back by 2 bases and J by 13 bases. General study findings and limits: With DPC sensitization, TCRs exceeding 1 in 1000 frequency showed no change.

This chain uses TRBV6-2 or TRBV6-3 with TRBJ2-1; 14 bases map to TRBD2. The sequenced sample consisted of whole blood. The TCR sequence derives from a female donor in good health. Some clones in this sample may be carry-over from other donors' samples. This chain's CDR3 is CASSYAGLAGGQFF. CDR3 nucleotide sequence: TGTGCCAGCAGTTACGCTGGACTAGCGGGAGGACAGTTCTTC.